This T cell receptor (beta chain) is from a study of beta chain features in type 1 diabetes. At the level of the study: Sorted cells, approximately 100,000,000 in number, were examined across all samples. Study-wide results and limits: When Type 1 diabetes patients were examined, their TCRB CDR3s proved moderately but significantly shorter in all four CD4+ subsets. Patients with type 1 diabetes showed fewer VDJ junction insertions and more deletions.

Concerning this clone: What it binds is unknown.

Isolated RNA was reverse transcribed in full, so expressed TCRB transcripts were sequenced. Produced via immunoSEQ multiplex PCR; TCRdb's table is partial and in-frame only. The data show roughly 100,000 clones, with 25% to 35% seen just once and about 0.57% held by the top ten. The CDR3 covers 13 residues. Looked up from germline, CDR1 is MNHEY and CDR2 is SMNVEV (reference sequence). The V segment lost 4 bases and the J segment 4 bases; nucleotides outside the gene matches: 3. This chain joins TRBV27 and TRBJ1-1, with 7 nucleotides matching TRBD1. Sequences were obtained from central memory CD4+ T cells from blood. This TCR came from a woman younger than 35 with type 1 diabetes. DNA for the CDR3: TGTGCCAGCAGTTGGAACAGGGGCACTGAAGCTTTCTTT. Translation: CASSWNRGTEAFF.